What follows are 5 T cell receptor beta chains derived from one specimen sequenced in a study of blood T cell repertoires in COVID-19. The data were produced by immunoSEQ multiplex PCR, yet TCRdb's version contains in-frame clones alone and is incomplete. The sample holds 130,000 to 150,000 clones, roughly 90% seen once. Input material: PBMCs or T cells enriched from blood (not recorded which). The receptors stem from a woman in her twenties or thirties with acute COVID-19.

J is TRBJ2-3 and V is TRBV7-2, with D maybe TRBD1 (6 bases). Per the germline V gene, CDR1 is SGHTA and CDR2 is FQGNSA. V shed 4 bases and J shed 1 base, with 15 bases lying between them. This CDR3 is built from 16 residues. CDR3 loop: CASSYTGTVGTDTQYF. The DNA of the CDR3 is TGTGCCAGCAGCTATACAGGGACCGTTGGCACAGATACGCAGTATTTT.

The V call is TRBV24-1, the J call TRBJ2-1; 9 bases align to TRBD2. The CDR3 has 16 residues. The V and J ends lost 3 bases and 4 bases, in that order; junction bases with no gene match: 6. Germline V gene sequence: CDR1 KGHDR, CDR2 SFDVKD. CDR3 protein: CATSDLSGRGYNEQFF. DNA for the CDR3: TGTGCCACCAGTGATCTTAGCGGGAGAGGGTACAATGAGCAGTTCTTC.

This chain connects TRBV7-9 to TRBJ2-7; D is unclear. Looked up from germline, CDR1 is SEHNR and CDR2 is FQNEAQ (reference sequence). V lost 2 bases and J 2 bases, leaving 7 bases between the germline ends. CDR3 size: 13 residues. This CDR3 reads CASSLWSAYEQYF. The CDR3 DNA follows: TGTGCCAGCAGCTTATGGAGCGCCTACGAGCAGTACTTC.

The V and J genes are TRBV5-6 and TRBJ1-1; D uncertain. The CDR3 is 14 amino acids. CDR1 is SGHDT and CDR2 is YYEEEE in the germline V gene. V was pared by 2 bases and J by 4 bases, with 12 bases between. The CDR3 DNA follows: TGTGCCAGCAGCTTAGGCGTGCGAGGCACTGAAGCTTTCTTT. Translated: CASSLGVRGTEAFF. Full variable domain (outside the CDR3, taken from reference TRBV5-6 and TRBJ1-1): DAGVTQSPTHLIKTRGQQVTLRCSPKSGHDTVSWYQQALGQGPQFIFQYYEEEERQRGNFPDRFSGHQFPNYSSELNVNALLLGDSALYLCASSLGVRGTEAFFGQGTRLTVV.

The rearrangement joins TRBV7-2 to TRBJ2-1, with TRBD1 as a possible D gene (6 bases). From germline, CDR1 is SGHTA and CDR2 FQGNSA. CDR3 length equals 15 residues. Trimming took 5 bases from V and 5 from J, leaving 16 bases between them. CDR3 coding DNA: TGTGCCAGCAGCGCCCTTGGACAGATGAACAATGAGCAGTTCTTC. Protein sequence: CASSALGQMNNEQFF. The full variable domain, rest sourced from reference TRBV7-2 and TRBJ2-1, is GAGVSQSPSNKVTEKGKDVELRCDPISGHTALYWYRQSLGQGLEFLIYFQGNSAPDKSGLPSDRFSAERTGGSVSTLTIQRTQQEDSAVYLCASSALGQMNNEQFFGPGTRLTVL.